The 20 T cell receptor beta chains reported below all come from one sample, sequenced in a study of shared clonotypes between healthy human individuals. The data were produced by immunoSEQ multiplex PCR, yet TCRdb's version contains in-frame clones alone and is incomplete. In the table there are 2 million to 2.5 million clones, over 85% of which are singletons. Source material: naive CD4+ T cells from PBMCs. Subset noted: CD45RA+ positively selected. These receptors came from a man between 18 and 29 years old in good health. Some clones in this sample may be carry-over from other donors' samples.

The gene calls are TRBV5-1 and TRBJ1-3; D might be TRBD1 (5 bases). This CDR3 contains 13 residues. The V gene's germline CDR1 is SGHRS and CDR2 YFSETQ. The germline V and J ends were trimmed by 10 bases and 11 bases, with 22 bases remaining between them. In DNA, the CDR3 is TGCGCCCGCCGGGGCCGGGTCTGTTTTGCCATATATTTT. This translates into CARRGRVCFAIYF.

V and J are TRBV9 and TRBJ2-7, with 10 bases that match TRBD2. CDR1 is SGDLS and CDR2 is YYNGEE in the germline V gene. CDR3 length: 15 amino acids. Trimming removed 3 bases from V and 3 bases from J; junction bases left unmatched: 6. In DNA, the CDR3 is TGTGCCAGCAGCGCCGGACTAGCGGTAAACTACGAGCAGTACTTC. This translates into CASSAGLAVNYEQYF.

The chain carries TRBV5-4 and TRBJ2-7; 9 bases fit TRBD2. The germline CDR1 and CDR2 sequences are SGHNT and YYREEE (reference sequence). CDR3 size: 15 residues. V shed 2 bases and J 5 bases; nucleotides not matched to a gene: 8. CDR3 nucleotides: TGTGCCAGCAGCTTAAGCGGGAGGAGGTCCCACGAGCAGTACTTC. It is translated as CASSLSGRRSHEQYF.

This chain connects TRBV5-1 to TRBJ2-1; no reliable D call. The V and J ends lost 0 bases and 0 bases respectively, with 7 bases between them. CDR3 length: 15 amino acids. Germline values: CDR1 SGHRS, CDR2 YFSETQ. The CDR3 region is CASSLGSASYNEQFF. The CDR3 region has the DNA TGCGCCAGCAGCTTGGGGTCAGCCTCCTACAATGAGCAGTTCTTC.

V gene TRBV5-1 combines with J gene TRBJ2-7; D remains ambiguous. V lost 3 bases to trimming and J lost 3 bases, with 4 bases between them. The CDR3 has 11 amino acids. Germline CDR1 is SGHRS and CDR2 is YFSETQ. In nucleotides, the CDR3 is TGCGCCAGCAGCTCCGTCTACGAGCAGTACTTC. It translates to CASSSVYEQYF.

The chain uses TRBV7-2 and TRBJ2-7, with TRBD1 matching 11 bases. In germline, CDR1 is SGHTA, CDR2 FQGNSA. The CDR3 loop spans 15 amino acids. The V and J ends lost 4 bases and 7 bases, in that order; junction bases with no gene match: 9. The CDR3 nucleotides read TGTGCCAGCAGCTCCCGGACAGGGGGCGCGGAAGAGCAGTACTTC. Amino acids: CASSSRTGGAEEQYF.

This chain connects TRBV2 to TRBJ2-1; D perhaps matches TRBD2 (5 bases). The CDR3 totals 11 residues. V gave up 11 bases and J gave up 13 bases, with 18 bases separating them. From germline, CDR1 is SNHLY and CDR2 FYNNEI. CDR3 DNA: TGTGCCTGCCGAGAAACTAGTCGACAGTTCTTC. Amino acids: CACRETSRQFF.

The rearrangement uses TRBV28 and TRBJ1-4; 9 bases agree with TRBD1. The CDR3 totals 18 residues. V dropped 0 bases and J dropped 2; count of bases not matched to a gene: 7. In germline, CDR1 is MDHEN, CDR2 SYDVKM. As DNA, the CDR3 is TGTGCCAGCAGTTTATGGGACAGGGGTATTGGGACTAATGAAAAACTGTTTTTT. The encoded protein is CASSLWDRGIGTNEKLFF.

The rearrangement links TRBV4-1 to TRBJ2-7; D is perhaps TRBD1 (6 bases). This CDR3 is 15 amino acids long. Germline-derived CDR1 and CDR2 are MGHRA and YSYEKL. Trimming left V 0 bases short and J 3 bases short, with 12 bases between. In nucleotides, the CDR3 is TGCGCCAGCAGCCAAGAGGGGGCAGGTATCTACGAGCAGTACTTC. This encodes CASSQEGAGIYEQYF.

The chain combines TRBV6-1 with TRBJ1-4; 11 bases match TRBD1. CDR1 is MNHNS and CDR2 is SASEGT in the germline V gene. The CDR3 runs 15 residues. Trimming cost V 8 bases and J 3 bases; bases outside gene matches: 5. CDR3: CASGDRGGPNEKLFF. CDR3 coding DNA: TGTGCCAGCGGGGACAGGGGGGGGCCTAATGAAAAACTGTTTTTT.

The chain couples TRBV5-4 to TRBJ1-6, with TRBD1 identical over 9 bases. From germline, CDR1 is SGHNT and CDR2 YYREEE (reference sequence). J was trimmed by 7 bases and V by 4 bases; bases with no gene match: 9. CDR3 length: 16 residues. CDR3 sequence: CASSSKRQGENSPLHF. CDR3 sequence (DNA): TGTGCCAGCAGCAGCAAACGACAGGGGGAGAATTCACCCCTCCACTTT. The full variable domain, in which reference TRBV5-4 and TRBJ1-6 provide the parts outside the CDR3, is ETGVTQSPTHLIKTRGQQVTLRCSSQSGHNTVSWYQQALGQGPQFIFQYYREEENGRGNFPPRFSGLQFPNYSSELNVNALELDDSALYLCASSSKRQGENSPLHFGNGTRLTVT.

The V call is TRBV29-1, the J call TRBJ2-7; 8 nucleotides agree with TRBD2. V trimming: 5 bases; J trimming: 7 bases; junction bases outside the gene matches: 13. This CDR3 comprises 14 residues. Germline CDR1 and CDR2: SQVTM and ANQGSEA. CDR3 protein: CSVKKGLPGGEQYF. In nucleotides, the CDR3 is TGCAGCGTTAAGAAGGGACTACCGGGGGGGGAGCAGTACTTC.

As DNA, the CDR3 is TGTGCCAGCAGACGTGGACAGCACACTGAAGCTTTCTTT. This encodes CASRRGQHTEAFF. The V and J genes are TRBV5-8 and TRBJ1-1; tentatively, D is TRBD1 (6 bases). Trimming cost V 5 bases and J 3 bases, with 11 bases left between them. Germline lookup yields CDR1 SGHTS and CDR2 YDEGEE. This CDR3 spans 13 amino acids.

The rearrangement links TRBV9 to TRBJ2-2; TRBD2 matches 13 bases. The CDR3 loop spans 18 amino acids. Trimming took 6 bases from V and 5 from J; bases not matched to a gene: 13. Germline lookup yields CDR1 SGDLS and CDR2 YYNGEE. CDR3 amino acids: CASTQTRTSGSITGELFF. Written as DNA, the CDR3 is TGTGCCAGCACCCAGACAAGGACTAGCGGGAGTATAACCGGGGAGCTGTTTTTT.

The CDR3 sequence is CASSFLPRISGSPLEQYF. As DNA, the CDR3 is TGTGCCAGCAGCTTCTTACCTAGGATAAGCGGGAGCCCCTTAGAGCAGTACTTC. The chain couples TRBV7-9 to TRBJ2-7, with 8 bases fitting TRBD2. Unmatched junction bases numbered 20, after V lost 3 bases and J lost 7 bases. The CDR3 totals 18 residues. Germline V gives CDR1 SEHNR, CDR2 FQNEAQ (reference sequence). Drawing the rest from reference TRBV7-9 and TRBJ2-7, the complete variable domain is DTGVSQNPRHKITKRGQNVTFRCDPISEHNRLYWYRQTLGQGPEFLTYFQNEAQLEKSRLLSDRFSAERPKGSFSTLEIQRTEQGDSAMYLCASSFLPRISGSPLEQYFGPGTRLTVT.

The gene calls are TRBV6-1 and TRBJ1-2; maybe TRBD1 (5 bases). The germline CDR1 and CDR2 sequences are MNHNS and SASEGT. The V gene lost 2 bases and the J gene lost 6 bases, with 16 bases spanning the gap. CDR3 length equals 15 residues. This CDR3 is CASSEWGREDNGYTF. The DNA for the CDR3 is TGTGCCAGCAGTGAATGGGGCAGGGAGGACAATGGCTACACCTTC.

CDR3 in amino acids: CASSVTPTPRLGGYTF. The CDR3, as DNA: TGTGCCAGCAGCGTAACCCCCACCCCCAGGCTGGGTGGCTACACCTTC. The chain links TRBV9 to TRBJ1-2; D gene uncertain. The CDR3 contains 16 residues. Germline-derived CDR1 and CDR2 are SGDLS and YYNGEE. Trimming pared 1 base from V and 7 bases from J, leaving 20 bases between.

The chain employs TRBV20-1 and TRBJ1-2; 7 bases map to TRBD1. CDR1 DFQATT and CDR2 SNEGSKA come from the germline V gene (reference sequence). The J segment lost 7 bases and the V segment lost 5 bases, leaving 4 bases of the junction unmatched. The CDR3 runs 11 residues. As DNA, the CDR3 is TGCAGTGCTCCAGGGGGGCGTGGCTACACCTTC. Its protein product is CSAPGGRGYTF.

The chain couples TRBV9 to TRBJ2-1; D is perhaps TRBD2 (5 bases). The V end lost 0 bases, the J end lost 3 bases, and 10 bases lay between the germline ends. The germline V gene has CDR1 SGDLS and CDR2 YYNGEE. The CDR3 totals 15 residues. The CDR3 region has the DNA TGTGCCAGCAGCGTAGCAGGAGGCCACTACAATGAGCAGTTCTTC. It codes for CASSVAGGHYNEQFF.

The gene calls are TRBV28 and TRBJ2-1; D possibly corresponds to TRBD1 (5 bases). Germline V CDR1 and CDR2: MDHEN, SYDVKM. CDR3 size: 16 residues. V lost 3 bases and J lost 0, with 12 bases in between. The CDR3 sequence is CASSLATVLSYNEQFF. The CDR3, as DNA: TGTGCCAGCAGTTTGGCGACAGTCCTCTCCTACAATGAGCAGTTCTTC.